The T cell receptor beta chain described here comes from a study of early T cells in non-severe SARS-CoV-2 infection (dated by TCRdb to the early 2020s). Study-wide context: Because TCR sequencing relied on bulk RNA taken from unsorted whole blood, pairing of alpha and beta chains was not possible.

A case-control design nested within a healthcare worker cohort in London, UK, was used, with weekly nasopharyngeal swab PCR tests and blood sampling performed. Healthcare workers were enrolled in the week of the UK lockdown, from 23 to 31 March 2020, and were followed every week for up to roughly 15 weeks. The method was 5' RACE. Sequencing was performed on a NextSeq 500. In the TCR library protocol, unique molecular identifiers were attached to individual cDNA molecules to correct for PCR bias and sequencing error. TCR alpha and beta chains were both sequenced, and the abundances of alpha and beta sequences in each sample were closely correlated with each other. Per the authors' processing: Decombinator V4 was used to annotate TCR sequences for V gene, J gene and CDR3. TCRs were defined as expanded if a significant change between any two time points was detected under a Poisson model with p below 0.0001. TCR abundances were normalised to the total number of TCRs sequenced per sample and were expressed as counts per million. A search of VDJdb, accessed on 1 November 2021, was run for TCRs annotated to CMV, EBV and SARS-CoV-2, with TCRs annotated for multiple antigens excluded. TCRdb itself trimmed the public reads at Q25 with fastp, ran MiXCR and retained productive beta chains. Each record represents a unique CDR3 protein, reported with the most common genes and DNA among its rows. For this entry, the V and J calls and clone size follow TCRdb and not the study's own pipeline. Counted in this sample were 45,000 to 60,000 distinct CDR3 sequences; 8.5% to 12% of them appeared once. The ten largest account for about 4.4% of the sample.

The paper's findings and limits, for the study overall: VDJdb matching was skewed toward anti-spike CD8 responses and likely underestimated virus-specific expansions by missing private and CD4 specificities.

This clonotype has more than one count but fewer than ten. The antigen it recognizes is unknown. Per-base quality was not reported, and no clone a single base away is much larger than it. The clonotype originates from an adult who was a healthcare worker with PCR-confirmed SARS-CoV-2 infection or an uninfected control (not recorded which). What was sequenced was whole blood.

The DNA sequence follows: TGTGCCAGCAGCCAACTCGAGCGGGGGGGCATAGATACGCAGTATTTT. It translates to CASSQLERGGIDTQYF. The V and J genes are TRBV4-2 and TRBJ2-3, with 10 bases matching TRBD2. Its CDR3 holds 16 amino acids, cysteine through phenylalanine. Just the 48-base CDR3 DNA is kept, in frame starting at base 1. Relative to germline, V is missing 2 bases and J is missing 5 bases, with 7 bases of the junction outside any gene match. CDR1 and CDR2 are drawn from the germline V gene: LGHNA, YNFKEQ.